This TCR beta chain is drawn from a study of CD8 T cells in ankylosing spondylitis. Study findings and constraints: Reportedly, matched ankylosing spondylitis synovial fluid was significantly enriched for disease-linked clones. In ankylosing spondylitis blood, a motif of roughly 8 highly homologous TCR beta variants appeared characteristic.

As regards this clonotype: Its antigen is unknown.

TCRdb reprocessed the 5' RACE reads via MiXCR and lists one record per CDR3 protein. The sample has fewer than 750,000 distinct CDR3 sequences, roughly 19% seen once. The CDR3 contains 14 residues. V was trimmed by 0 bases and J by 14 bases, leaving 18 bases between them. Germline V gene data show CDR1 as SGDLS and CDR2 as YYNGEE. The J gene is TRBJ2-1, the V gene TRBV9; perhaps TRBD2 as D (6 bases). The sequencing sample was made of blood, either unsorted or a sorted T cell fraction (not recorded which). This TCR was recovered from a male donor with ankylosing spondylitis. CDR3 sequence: CASSVGGSPGEKFF. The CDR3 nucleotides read TGTGCCAGCAGCGTAGGCGGTAGCCCGGGAGAGAAGTTCTTC. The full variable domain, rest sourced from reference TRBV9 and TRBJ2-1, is DSGVTQTPKHLITATGQRVTLRCSPRSGDLSVYWYQQSLDQGLQFLIQYYNGEERAKGNILERFSAQQFPDLHSELNLSSLELGDSALYFCASSVGGSPGEKFFGPGTRLTVL.